These 27 T cell receptor beta chains originate from one sample sequenced in a study of cytomegalovirus exposure and HLA in healthy donors. The data were produced by immunoSEQ multiplex PCR, yet TCRdb's version contains in-frame clones alone and is incomplete. The data contain about 60,000 clones, about 92% of them singletons. The sequenced material came from PBMCs. The source is a young woman in good health and CMV-seronegative.

Written as DNA, the CDR3 is TGTGCCAGCAGCGCCCCGGGACTGATTAACGAGCAGTACTTC. Protein sequence: CASSAPGLINEQYF. This rearrangement joins TRBV9 to TRBJ2-7, with a tentative D call TRBD2 (6 bases). V dropped 3 bases and J dropped 5 bases, with 15 bases sitting between them. Germline assignment: CDR1 SGDLS and CDR2 YYNGEE. The CDR3 sequence is 14 residues long.

V gene TRBV10-1 combines with J gene TRBJ1-1; TRBD1 is a possible D gene (5 bases). The germline V gene encodes CDR1 WNHNN and CDR2 SYGVQD (reference sequence). This CDR3 has 12 residues. V was shortened by 3 bases and J by 11 bases, with 13 bases between the two germline ends. The CDR3 protein is CASSDTGGEAFF. The CDR3 bases are TGCGCCAGCAGTGATACAGGCGGGGAGGCTTTCTTT.

This chain connects TRBV2 to TRBJ1-2, with D maybe TRBD1 (6 bases). Germline V gene lookup returns CDR1 SNHLY and CDR2 FYNNEI. This CDR3 has 11 residues. V was trimmed by 7 bases and J by 5 bases, leaving 8 bases between them. CDR3 protein: CASNTGYGYTF. The CDR3 coding sequence is TGTGCCAGCAATACAGGGTATGGCTACACCTTC.

The rearrangement joins TRBV5-6 to TRBJ2-3; 9 positions match TRBD2. Germline CDR1 reads SGHDT; CDR2 reads YYEEEE. The CDR3 runs 14 residues. V was clipped by 4 bases and J by 2 bases; unmatched bases: 2. Written as DNA, the CDR3 is TGTGCCAGCAGCCCGGGACTAGCCACAGATACGCAGTATTTT. It yields the protein CASSPGLATDTQYF.

V gene TRBV9 combines with J gene TRBJ1-5, with D maybe TRBD1 (6 bases). V lost 6 bases and J 1 base, leaving 14 bases between the germline ends. The germline gives CDR1 SGDLS, CDR2 YYNGEE. This CDR3 is built from 15 residues. CDR3 amino acids: CASNKQGKSNQPQHF. For the CDR3, the DNA is TGTGCCAGCAACAAACAGGGAAAAAGCAATCAGCCCCAGCATTTT. Complete variable domain (other parts from reference TRBV9 and TRBJ1-5): DSGVTQTPKHLITATGQRVTLRCSPRSGDLSVYWYQQSLDQGLQFLIQYYNGEERAKGNILERFSAQQFPDLHSELNLSSLELGDSALYFCASNKQGKSNQPQHFGDGTRLSIL.

This chain connects TRBV9 to TRBJ2-2; a possible D gene is TRBD2 (5 bases). The CDR3 spans 15 residues. The germline V gene encodes CDR1 SGDLS and CDR2 YYNGEE. Trimming removed 0 bases at V and 3 bases at J, with 9 bases between. CDR3 residues: CASSVVGGDTGELFF. The CDR3 DNA reads as TGTGCCAGCAGCGTAGTAGGAGGAGACACCGGGGAGCTGTTTTTT.

The chain has TRBV5-1 and TRBJ2-3, with D perhaps TRBD2 (6 bases). Trimming removed 3 bases at V and 9 bases at J, with 23 bases between. Germline V gene lookup returns CDR1 SGHRS and CDR2 YFSETQ. The CDR3 is 16 amino acids. CDR3 sequence reads: CASSSTGTYTKNTQYF. For the CDR3, the DNA is TGCGCCAGCAGCTCTACCGGGACTTACACGAAGAACACGCAGTATTTT.

V usage is TRBV6-6 and J usage is TRBJ1-1, with D possibly matching TRBD1 (5 bases). The CDR3 is 14 residues long. Trimming stripped 2 bases from V and 0 bases from J, with 7 bases between. Germline V gene lookup returns CDR1 MNHNY and CDR2 SVGAGI (reference sequence). The CDR3 reads CASSYQGLNTEAFF. The DNA for the CDR3 is TGTGCCAGCAGTTACCAGGGATTGAACACTGAAGCTTTCTTT.

The chain uses TRBV7-2 and TRBJ2-3, with TRBD2 matching 13 bases. From germline, CDR1 is SGHTA and CDR2 FQGNSA. V shed 5 bases and J 2 bases; nucleotides not matched to a gene: 10. This CDR3 is 18 amino acids long. Here the CDR3 reads CASSLRTSGGPNTDTQYF. For the CDR3, the DNA is TGTGCCAGCAGCCTGCGGACTAGCGGGGGTCCGAACACAGATACGCAGTATTTT.

In its sample, this clone was seen a few times. The chain recombines TRBV27 with TRBJ1-1; 7 nucleotides match TRBD1. CDR3 length: 15 amino acids. Per the germline V gene, CDR1 is MNHEY and CDR2 is SMNVEV (reference sequence). V lost 9 bases and J lost 1; bases outside the gene matches: 11. The CDR3 DNA reads TGTGCCAGTAACCCCCGACAGGGTTCGAACACTGAAGCTTTCTTT. It translates to CASNPRQGSNTEAFF.

The gene calls are TRBV29-1 and TRBJ2-2, with a tentative D call TRBD2 (5 bases). The CDR3 totals 15 residues. Trimming left V 6 bases short and J 4 bases short, with 18 bases between. Germline V gene sequence: CDR1 SQVTM, CDR2 ANQGSEA. CDR3 DNA: TGCAGCGTCCCGCCGCCCGGGAAGTCCACCGGGGAGCTGTTTTTT. This encodes CSVPPPGKSTGELFF.

The gene calls are TRBV2 and TRBJ1-5, with 8 bases matching TRBD1. Trimming removed 1 base from V and 9 bases from J; junction bases left unmatched: 8. CDR3 size: 15 residues. From germline, CDR1 is SNHLY and CDR2 FYNNEI. CDR3 DNA sequence: TGTGCCAGCAGTGAAGACGGACAGGGCTGGCGGCCCCAGCATTTT. This sequence encodes CASSEDGQGWRPQHF.

Written as DNA, the CDR3 is TGTGCCAGCAGCTTTGGGGCTATGAACACTGAAGCTTTCTTT. Translated, it gives CASSFGAMNTEAFF. The chain combines TRBV7-9 with TRBJ1-1; D is possibly TRBD1 (5 bases). CDR1 SEHNR and CDR2 FQNEAQ come from the germline V gene (reference sequence). Trimming left V 3 bases short and J 0 bases short, with 8 bases between. This CDR3 has 14 residues.

The rearrangement uses TRBV5-1 and TRBJ2-1, with D unresolved. The germline gives CDR1 SGHRS, CDR2 YFSETQ. The CDR3 covers 15 residues. V lost 4 bases and J 4 bases, leaving 15 bases between the germline ends. CDR3: CASSTLISKYNEQFF. In DNA form, the CDR3 reads TGCGCCAGCAGCACATTGATTTCGAAATACAATGAGCAGTTCTTC.

J is TRBJ1-2 and V is TRBV4-1; D is undetermined. V was shortened by 1 base and J by 3 bases, with 15 bases between the two germline ends. Per germline, CDR1 MGHRA and CDR2 YSYEKL. This CDR3 has 16 residues. The CDR3 DNA is TGCGCCAGCAGCCAAGTGATAAGTAGGGAGGACTATGGCTACACCTTC. Translating it yields CASSQVISREDYGYTF.

This chain joins TRBV19 and TRBJ2-7; tentative D call: TRBD2 (5 bases). This CDR3 contains 12 residues. V was pared by 9 bases and J by 6 bases, with 15 bases between. Germline-derived CDR1 and CDR2 are LNHDA and SQIVND (reference sequence). CDR3: CASGSRGGEQYF. The CDR3 DNA follows: TGTGCCAGCGGAAGTCGGGGTGGCGAGCAGTACTTC.

The J gene is TRBJ2-1, the V gene TRBV12-5; 7 bases match TRBD2. V dropped 6 bases and J dropped 9; count of bases not matched to a gene: 11. This CDR3 spans 14 amino acids. Germline V CDR1 and CDR2: LGHNT, FRNRAP. DNA for the CDR3: TGTGCTAGTGGCCATTCTCCGCCGGGGGGTGAGCAGTTCTTC. Encoded protein: CASGHSPPGGEQFF. The complete variable domain, with remaining parts taken from reference TRBV12-5 and TRBJ2-1, reads DARVTQTPRHKVTEMGQEVTMRCQPILGHNTVFWYRQTMMQGLELLAYFRNRAPLDDSGMPKDRFSAEMPDATLATLKIQPSEPRDSAVYFCASGHSPPGGEQFFGPGTRLTVL.

V is TRBV7-8 and J is TRBJ1-5, with D perhaps matching TRBD1 (5 bases). V lost 6 bases, J lost 4 bases, and 16 bases lay in between. The V gene's germline CDR1 is SGHVS and CDR2 FQNEAQ. The CDR3 length is 15 residues. CDR3 amino acids: CASRPGGAGNQPQHF. In nucleotides, the CDR3 is TGTGCCAGCAGGCCGGGCGGGGCTGGGAATCAGCCCCAGCATTTT.

The genes are TRBV4-1 and TRBJ2-2; a weak D match, TRBD2 (6 bases). The length of the CDR3 is 16 residues. Germline CDR1 is MGHRA and CDR2 is YSYEKL. Trimming stripped 1 base from V and 0 bases from J, with 9 bases between. CDR3 amino acids: CASSQGRGTNTGELFF. CDR3 coding DNA: TGCGCCAGCAGCCAAGGCCGGGGGACGAACACCGGGGAGCTGTTTTTT.

This clone appeared once. CDR3 in amino acids: CASSLGVTGGNNQPQHF. The CDR3 nucleotides are TGCGCCAGCAGCTTGGGGGTCACAGGGGGGAACAATCAGCCCCAGCATTTT. The rearrangement links TRBV5-1 to TRBJ1-5; 8 nucleotides align to TRBD1. Germline trimming cut 0 bases from V and 3 bases from J; bases unmatched to any gene: 8. CDR1 and CDR2 (germline): SGHRS, YFSETQ. The CDR3 contains 17 residues.

V and J are TRBV6-4 and TRBJ2-3; 11 bases align to TRBD2. The CDR3 extends over 16 amino acids. With V trimmed by 5 bases and J by 4 bases, 8 bases remained unmatched. The germline gives CDR1 MRHNA, CDR2 SNTAGT. CDR3 in DNA: TGTGCCAGCAGTCTAGCGGGAGGATCCGGGGCAGATACGCAGTATTTT. It yields the protein CASSLAGGSGADTQYF.

V usage is TRBV15 and J usage is TRBJ1-1; tentatively, D is TRBD1 (5 bases). This CDR3 has 12 amino acids. The germline gives CDR1 LNHNV, CDR2 YYDKDF (reference sequence). V shed 5 bases and J shed 8 bases, with 12 bases lying between them. CDR3 residues: CATSYSGREAFF. CDR3 in DNA: TGTGCCACCAGCTATTCAGGGCGAGAAGCTTTCTTT.

The sample holds one count of this clone. This sequence joins TRBV19 and TRBJ2-5; tentatively, D is TRBD2 (5 bases). The CDR3 runs 16 residues. Trimming removed 1 base at V and 5 bases at J, with 17 bases between. CDR1 and CDR2 (germline): LNHDA, SQIVND (reference sequence). The CDR3 DNA is TGTGCCAGTAGTATAGGAGCCCCGGGATCCCGTGAGACCCAGTACTTC. It is translated as CASSIGAPGSRETQYF.

This clone was seen only once. The CDR3 DNA sequence: TGTGCCAGCAGCCAAGATTTTACGACTAACACTGAAGCTTTCTTT. It specifies CASSQDFTTNTEAFF. The rearrangement joins TRBV4-2 to TRBJ1-1; D not certain. CDR3 length equals 15 residues. Germline V gene data show CDR1 as LGHNA and CDR2 as YNFKEQ. Between the trimmed V and J ends, which lost 0 bases and 2 bases, there was a span of 10 bases.

This clone appeared a few times. The J gene is TRBJ2-7, the V gene TRBV5-4; TRBD2 aligns across 7 bases. Germline V CDR1 and CDR2: SGHNT, YYREEE (reference sequence). V lost 2 bases and J lost 2; bases outside the gene matches: 1. There are 13 residues in the CDR3. CDR3 region: CASSFGTTYEQYV. CDR3 DNA sequence: TGTGCCAGCAGCTTCGGGACTACCTACGAGCAGTACGTC.

The chain couples TRBV9 to TRBJ1-2; the match to TRBD1 covers 7 bases. The CDR3 is 13 amino acids. With V trimmed by 3 bases and J by 4 bases, 3 bases remained unmatched. Per the germline V gene, CDR1 is SGDLS and CDR2 is YYNGEE. The CDR3 reads CASSGQGAYGYTF. The CDR3, as DNA: TGTGCCAGCAGCGGACAGGGAGCCTATGGCTACACCTTC. The variable domain in full, with the rest retrieved from reference TRBV9 and TRBJ1-2, is DSGVTQTPKHLITATGQRVTLRCSPRSGDLSVYWYQQSLDQGLQFLIQYYNGEERAKGNILERFSAQQFPDLHSELNLSSLELGDSALYFCASSGQGAYGYTFGSGTRLTVV.

The chain combines TRBV19 with TRBJ1-2; D might be TRBD1 (6 bases). Trimming shortened V by 2 bases and J by 3 bases, and 10 bases separated the two germline ends. Per the germline V gene, CDR1 is LNHDA and CDR2 is SQIVND (reference sequence). The CDR3 sequence is 14 residues long. CDR3 amino acids: CASSITGPYYGYTF. CDR3 nucleotide sequence: TGTGCCAGTAGTATAACAGGGCCTTACTATGGCTACACCTTC.